The 2 T cell receptor beta chains listed next were all sequenced from one sample in a study of blood T cell repertoires in COVID-19. Profiled with immunoSEQ multiplex PCR; TCRdb holds only in-frame clones, not every one. Here the sample spans tens of thousands of clones, over 65% being singletons. Sequenced material: peripheral blood. These receptor sequences come from a woman in her 70s with acute or convalescent COVID-19.

The chain combines TRBV9 with TRBJ2-1; TRBD1 agrees at 9 bases. In germline, CDR1 is SGDLS, CDR2 YYNGEE. There are 15 residues in the CDR3. Trimming cost V 0 bases and J 8 bases; bases outside gene matches: 6. The CDR3 DNA reads TGTGCCAGCAGCGTAGCGACAGGGGGTAACTATGAGCAGTTCTTC. It translates to CASSVATGGNYEQFF.

The rearrangement uses TRBV19 and TRBJ1-3, with D tentatively TRBD1 (5 bases). Trimming removed 3 bases at V and 7 bases at J, with 13 bases between. The CDR3 runs 14 residues. CDR1 and CDR2 from the germline V gene are LNHDA and SQIVND (reference sequence). Written as DNA, the CDR3 is TGTGCCAGTAGTATCCACACGGGGGATAACACCATATATTTT. Protein sequence: CASSIHTGDNTIYF.